This TCR beta chain originates from a study of response to subunit inactivated influenza vaccine. Notes on the study in general: The authors proposed limited new T cell recruitment per seasonal influenza vaccination.

TCRdb ran MiXCR on the RT-PCR reads and lists one entry per CDR3 protein. The repertoire consists of around 500,000 distinct CDR3 sequences, with 11% occurring once and the leading ten covering roughly 12%. This clonotype was picked up many times. What it binds is unknown. Trimming removed 5 bases at V and 0 bases at J, with 17 bases between. Germline CDR1 MNHNS, CDR2 SASEGT. The CDR3 loop spans 18 amino acids. The chain carries TRBV6-1 and TRBJ2-6; no firm D call. Sequenced material: PBMCs from blood, taken 40 to 50 days after vaccination. The TCR comes from a man aged 45-65 years who received an inactivated influenza vaccine. DNA for the CDR3: TGTGCCAGCAGTACCATTGAGCGACCGTACTCTGGGGCCAACGTCCTGACTTTC. Amino acids: CASSTIERPYSGANVLTF.